The subject of this entry is one T cell receptor beta chain. Researchers attached unique molecular identifiers to individual cDNA molecules. TCRdb re-called the 5' RACE reads with MiXCR, one entry per CDR3 protein. Here the sample spans about 87,000 distinct CDR3 sequences, about 15% being singletons. This record belongs to a study of early T cells in non-severe SARS-CoV-2 infection. The sequence was collected from an adult who was a healthcare worker with PCR-confirmed SARS-CoV-2 infection or an uninfected control (not recorded which). Material for sequencing was whole blood.

CDR3 bases: TGTGCCAGCAGTCAGCCGGGGACAGGGGACTACGAGCAGTACTTC. This sequence encodes CASSQPGTGDYEQYF. V usage is TRBV6-5 and J usage is TRBJ2-7, with 10 bases lining up with TRBD1. Germline assignment: CDR1 MNHEY and CDR2 SVGAGI. The V and J ends lost 5 bases and 3 bases, in that order; junction bases with no gene match: 7. This CDR3 comprises 15 residues.